These 2 T cell receptor beta chains came from one sample sequenced in a study of blood T cell repertoires in COVID-19. Data came from immunoSEQ multiplex PCR; TCRdb stores just in-frame clones and leaves some out. Among roughly 100,000 clones, 87% were seen once, and the ten largest hold approximately 5.6%. Material for sequencing was peripheral blood. The source of these receptors is a woman aged 45-60 years with COVID-19, enrolled during active disease.

This chain links TRBV24-1 with TRBJ2-7; no firm D call. Germline V gene data show CDR1 as KGHDR and CDR2 as SFDVKD. This CDR3 has 13 residues. Trimming pared 4 bases from V and 4 bases from J, leaving 10 bases between. The CDR3 is CATSDPIAYEQYF. CDR3 bases: TGTGCCACCAGTGACCCGATCGCGTACGAGCAGTACTTC.

The genes are TRBV28 and TRBJ2-7; 9 bases match TRBD1. Germline V gene data show CDR1 as MDHEN and CDR2 as SYDVKM. The CDR3 is 15 amino acids. The junction had 4 bases not matched to a gene; V was cut back by 4 bases and J by 0 bases. CDR3 DNA: TGTGCCAGCAGTTCACCGGGACAGGGCTCCTACGAGCAGTACTTC. Translating it yields CASSSPGQGSYEQYF.